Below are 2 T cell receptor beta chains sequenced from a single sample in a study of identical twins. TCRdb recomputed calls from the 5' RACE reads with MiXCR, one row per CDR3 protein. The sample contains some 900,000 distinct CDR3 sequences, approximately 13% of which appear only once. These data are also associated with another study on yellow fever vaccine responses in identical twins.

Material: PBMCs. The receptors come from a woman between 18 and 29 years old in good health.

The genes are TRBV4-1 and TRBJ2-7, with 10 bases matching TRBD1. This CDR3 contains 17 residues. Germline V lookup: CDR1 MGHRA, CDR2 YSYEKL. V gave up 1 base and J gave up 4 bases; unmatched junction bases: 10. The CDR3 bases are TGCGCCAGCAGCCAAGTAGCGCCGTCGGACAGGGGGTACGAGCAGTACTTC. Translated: CASSQVAPSDRGYEQYF.

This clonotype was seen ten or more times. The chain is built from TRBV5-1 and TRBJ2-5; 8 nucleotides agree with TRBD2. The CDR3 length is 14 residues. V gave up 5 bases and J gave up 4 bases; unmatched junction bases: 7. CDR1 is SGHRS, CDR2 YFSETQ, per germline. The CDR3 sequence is CASRRGSGGETQYF. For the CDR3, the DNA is TGCGCCAGCAGACGGGGGAGCGGGGGAGAGACCCAGTACTTC. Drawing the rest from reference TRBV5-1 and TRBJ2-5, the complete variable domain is KAGVTQTPRYLIKTRGQQVTLSCSPISGHRSVSWYQQTPGQGLQFLFEYFSETQRNKGNFPGRFSGRQFSNSRSEMNVSTLELGDSALYLCASRRGSGGETQYFGPGTRLLVL.